These 8 T cell receptor beta chains originate from one sample sequenced in a study of tissue T cells after allogeneic stem cell transplantation. Clones were read by immunoSEQ multiplex PCR, and TCRdb kept only the in-frame ones, dropping some. The table lists fewer than 2,500 clones, 45% to 70% of them singletons. Time point of the sample: mouse harvest day 7 after allogeneic transplant. Mouse grafts combined 10^7 T-cell-depleted bone marrow cells with 10^6 splenic CD5+ T cells. Sequenced material: spleen. The origin of the receptors is a female BALB/c mouse given C57BL/6 T cells with graft-versus-host disease after an allogeneic hematopoietic cell transplant.

As concerns this clone: Each gene name is a mouse one. The CDR3 extends 1 residue past the end of the read, so its final part is completed from the germline J gene. The chain couples TRBV1 to TRBJ1-3; TRBD1 might be the D (6 bases). Germline assignment: CDR1 NSQYPW and CDR2 LRSPGD (reference sequence). The CDR3 loop spans 14 amino acids. Trimming pared 4 bases from V and 1 base from J, leaving 8 bases between. Partial CDR3 DNA: TGCACCTGCAGTGTACAGGGATCTGGAAATACGCTCTAT. Its translation: CTCSVQGSGNTLY. The CDR3 in its entirety is CTCSVQGSGNTLYF.

In this sample, this clone is large. All gene names here are mouse names. The read comes to an end 1 residue before the CDR3 does, leaving the germline J gene to fill in the end. The rearrangement joins TRBV3 to TRBJ1-5; tentatively, D is TRBD1 (6 bases). Trimming stripped 2 bases from V and 0 bases from J, with 8 bases between. The CDR3 runs to 15 residues. Germline CDR1 SNHLY, CDR2 FYNGKV (reference sequence). The CDR3 is CASSLYRVNNQAPLF. The sequenced part of the CDR3 DNA is TGTGCCAGCAGCTTATACAGGGTTAACAACCAGGCTCCGCTT.

This clone has just one count. These gene names are mouse names. The observed sequence ends 1 residue before the CDR3 terminus, with the missing tail filled in from the germline J gene. The V call is TRBV13-2, the J call TRBJ2-2; D gene unclear. CDR1 is NNHNN, CDR2 SYGAGS, per germline (reference sequence). V was trimmed by 0 bases and J by 0 bases, leaving 3 bases between them. The CDR3 sequence is 14 residues long. The CDR3 loop is CASGDAPNTGQLYF. CDR3 DNA (partial): TGTGCCAGCGGTGATGCTCCAAACACCGGGCAGCTCTAC.

As concerns this clone: Germline and genes here are mouse. The read comes to an end 1 residue before the CDR3 does, leaving the germline J gene to fill in the end. The chain recombines TRBV13-1 with TRBJ2-3; 12 nucleotides align to TRBD2. With 4 bases clipped from V and 2 bases from J, the junction kept 2 bases outside the gene matches. CDR1 NSHNY and CDR2 SYGAGN come from the germline V gene. The CDR3 totals 15 residues. CDR3 region: CASSRTGGVAETLYF. The covered CDR3 bases are TGTGCCAGCAGTCGGACTGGGGGGGTTGCAGAAACGCTGTAT.

Notes on this clone: Germline and genes here are mouse. Coverage ceases 1 residue before the CDR3 finishes, and the germline J gene fills in the end. J is TRBJ2-7 and V is TRBV13-2; 10 bases align to TRBD2. The CDR3 is made up of 14 amino acids. CDR1 and CDR2 from the germline V gene are NNHNN and SYGAGS (reference sequence). Germline trimming cut 3 bases from V and 3 bases from J; bases unmatched to any gene: 3. CDR3 residues: CASGGLGGLYEQYF. The covered CDR3 bases are TGTGCCAGCGGTGGACTGGGGGGACTCTATGAACAGTAC.

Worth noting for this clone: Germline and genes: mouse. The sequenced CDR3 bases are TGTGCCAGCAGCCGTGGACAGATTTTTCTGGAAAATACGCTCTAT. As protein: CASSRGQIFLENTLY. From start to end, the CDR3 is CASSRGQIFLENTLYF. The chain couples TRBV24 to TRBJ1-3; D is perhaps TRBD1 (6 bases). Read data end 1 residue before the CDR3 end; the end is taken from the germline J gene. The CDR3 is made up of 16 amino acids. Trimming pared 6 bases from V and 6 bases from J, leaving 21 bases between. Germline V lookup: CDR1 KGHTA, CDR2 FRNEEI.

Within the sample, this clone is large. Germline and genes here are mouse. The CDR3 end lies 1 residue beyond the end of the read and is filled in from the germline J gene. This sequence joins TRBV15 and TRBJ2-4, with TRBD1 identical over 9 bases. Germline V gene lookup returns CDR1 SGHND and CDR2 FRSKSL. V was pared by 5 bases and J by 4 bases, with 4 bases of the junction left unmatched. CDR3 length: 14 amino acids. CDR3 bases read: TGTGCCAGCAGTGGGGACAGGGAAAAAAACACCTTGTAC. Its translation: CASSGDREKNTLY. In full, the CDR3 reads CASSGDREKNTLYF.

Of note for this clone: Gene names are the mouse ones. Read data end 1 residue before the CDR3 end; the end is taken from the germline J gene. This chain uses TRBV13-1 with TRBJ2-5; D not certain. The germline V and J ends were trimmed by 2 bases and 6 bases, with 7 bases remaining between them. Germline V lookup: CDR1 NSHNY, CDR2 SYGAGN. The CDR3 totals 12 residues. The CDR3 bases that were read are TGTGCCAGCAGTGAAGGGAGGGACACCCAGTAC. It specifies CASSEGRDTQY. The CDR3 in its entirety is CASSEGRDTQYF.